This T cell receptor beta chain was obtained from a study of tumor and adjacent non-tumor tissue in lung cancer. Study summary: Around 4 million productive TCRbeta reads were obtained per sample on average.

Notes on this clonotype: A junction end diverges from the germline sequence, so it may reflect a read error.

This sample's RNA came from whole unsorted tissue. Newly diagnosed lung cancer patients had thoracic surgery in China, August–late 2014, without prior chemotherapy. Germline CDR1 MNHEY, CDR2 SVGAGI. This CDR3 has 16 amino acids. TCRbeta libraries were built with three rounds of nested PCR, modified from ARM-PCR. TCRdb used MiXCR to reprocess the multiplex PCR reads, holding one entry per CDR3 protein. The sample lists some 74,000 distinct CDR3 sequences, about two thirds occurring once. The sample taken for sequencing was lung tumor tissue. This receptor was obtained from a woman in her 40s with non-small cell lung cancer. The chain combines TRBV6-5 with TRBJ1-1, with TRBD1 as a possible D gene (5 bases). The CDR3 region is CASRSGPDRPNTEALF. The CDR3 region has the DNA TGTGCCTCTCGGAGTGGACCCGACAGACCGAACACTGAAGCTCTCTTT.